This record looks at one T cell receptor beta chain sequence and its context. Its antigen is currently unknown. From the germline J gene comes the end of the CDR3, since the read stops 3 residues before it. This entry belongs to a study of T cells in women clearing cervical HPV infection. Dot-blot hybridization genotyped cervical HPV amplified with MY09/MY11 PCR. Notes on the study in general: TRBV6-7 abundance was lower in cases than controls (0.11% versus 0.16%). CIN3+ cases had significantly higher TCR repertoire richness than controls, but evenness did not differ.

The V gene's germline CDR1 is SGHRS and CDR2 YFSETQ. This CDR3 contains 15 residues. V was cut by 1 base and J by 4 bases, with 14 bases left in between. Some clones are missing from TCRdb's copy, which holds only in-frame ones; the method was immunoSEQ multiplex PCR. The data include about 23,000 clones; the top ten clones carry roughly a quarter. Source material: blood buffy coat. The TCR was taken from a woman between 18 and 70 years old with a cervical HPV16 infection that either progressed to CIN3+ or cleared (not recorded which). This chain links TRBV5-1 with TRBJ1-1; D possibly corresponds to TRBD1 (5 bases). The DNA read from the CDR3 is TGCGCCAGCAGCTTGAAGGCAGGGCGGTCCACTGAA. This encodes CASSLKAGRSTE. The whole CDR3 reads CASSLKAGRSTEAFF.